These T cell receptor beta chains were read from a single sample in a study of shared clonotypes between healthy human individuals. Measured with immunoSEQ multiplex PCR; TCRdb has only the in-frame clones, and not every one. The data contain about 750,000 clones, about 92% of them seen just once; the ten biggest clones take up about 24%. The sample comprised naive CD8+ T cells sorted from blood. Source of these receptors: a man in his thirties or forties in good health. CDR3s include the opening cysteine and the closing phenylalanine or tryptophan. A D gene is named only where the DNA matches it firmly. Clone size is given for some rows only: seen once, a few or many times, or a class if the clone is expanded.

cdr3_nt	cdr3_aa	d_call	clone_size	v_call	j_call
TGTGCCAGCAACCCGTCCGGGGCAGCTTATGGCTACACCTTC	CASNPSGAAYGYTF	-	-	TRBV7-9	TRBJ1-2
TGTGCCAGCAGTTACTCGGGGAGCGCCCCAGATACGCAGTATTTT	CASSYSGSAPDTQYF	-	-	TRBV6-6	TRBJ2-3
TGTGCCACCAGCACCTCATCTGGTGGCTCCTACAATGAGCAGTTCTTC	CATSTSSGGSYNEQFF	-	-	TRBV15	TRBJ2-1
TGTGCCAGCAGCTTTTCAGGGATATCAGATACGCAGTATTTT	CASSFSGISDTQYF	-	-	TRBV7-6	TRBJ2-3
TGCGCCAGCAGCCCCCGGACAGCAATGAACTATGGCTACACCTTC	CASSPRTAMNYGYTF	-	-	TRBV5-1	TRBJ1-2
TGTGCCAGCAGTTGGCGACGGGACGGGGGCACTGAAGCTTTCTTT	CASSWRRDGGTEAFF	-	-	TRBV6-5	TRBJ1-1
TGTGCCAGCAAACTCCTACCTGTGAAAGGGGCTGAAGCTTTCTTT	CASKLLPVKGAEAFF	-	-	TRBV27	TRBJ1-1
TGTGCCAGCAGTTCGCCGACCGGGACTAGCGGGGAAGAGACCCAGTACTTC	CASSSPTGTSGEETQYF	TRBD2	once	TRBV7-3	TRBJ2-5
TGTGCCAGCAGCTTAGTTCCCGGGGAAAAACTGTTTTTT	CASSLVPGEKLFF	-	-	TRBV7-6	TRBJ1-4
TGTGCCAGCAGCGTGTCAGGGGGCTTTGGAAACACCATATATTTT	CASSVSGGFGNTIYF	TRBD1	-	TRBV9	TRBJ1-3
TGTGCCAGCAGCTCATGGACTAGCGCGCAGTATTTT	CASSSWTSAQYF	TRBD2	-	TRBV7-9	TRBJ2-3
TGTGCCAGCAGCTTAGCGCCCGGCAATGAGCAGTTCTTC	CASSLAPGNEQFF	-	-	TRBV7-9	TRBJ2-1
TGTGCCAGCAGCTTAGCATTCACTTTCAATGAGCAGTTCTTC	CASSLAFTFNEQFF	-	once	TRBV7-8	TRBJ2-1
TGCGCCAGCAGCTTAGGATTAGCGGGAGGGCGGTCCTACGAGCAGTACTTC	CASSLGLAGGRSYEQYF	TRBD2	once	TRBV5-1	TRBJ2-7
TGTGCCAGCAGCATAGCGGGAGGGTCGGGCGAGCAGTACTTC	CASSIAGGSGEQYF	TRBD2	-	TRBV27	TRBJ2-7
TGTGCCTGGAGTGTACGTTTGCGGGAGGGCCTCTGGTTCCACAATGAGCAGTTCTTC	CAWSVRLREGLWFHNEQFF	TRBD2	-	TRBV30	TRBJ2-1
TGTGCCAGCAGCGTCAACGCTGAGCAGTTCTTC	CASSVNAEQFF	-	-	TRBV25-1	TRBJ2-1
TGCGCCAATCCCAGGTCTTCAATCTTTAACGAGCAGTACTTC	CANPRSSIFNEQYF	-	-	TRBV23-1	TRBJ2-7
TGTGCCAGCAGCCCGATGGACAGGGGGCAAAGATATGAGCAGTTCTTC	CASSPMDRGQRYEQFF	TRBD1	-	TRBV5-4	TRBJ2-1
TGTGCCAGCAGCCGGGACAGGGGGAGAGATGGCTACACCTTC	CASSRDRGRDGYTF	TRBD1	-	TRBV28	TRBJ1-2
TGTGCCAGCAGTGGGAGGACAGGGCCCTACAATGAGCAGTTCTTC	CASSGRTGPYNEQFF	TRBD1	-	TRBV6-6	TRBJ2-1
TGTGCCAGCAGTTTATTAGGGGCTGAGACCCAGTACTTC	CASSLLGAETQYF	-	-	TRBV27	TRBJ2-5
TGTGCCAGTAGTATCCCGGGCGGCGAGGGGGACGGGAGGGTGGCGAACGAGCAGTACTTC	CASSIPGGEGDGRVANEQYF	TRBD2	-	TRBV19	TRBJ2-7
TGTGCCAGCAGCTTGGACTCTGGAGAGCAGTACTTC	CASSLDSGEQYF	-	-	TRBV5-4	TRBJ2-7
TGTGCCAGCAGCGCAACTAGCGGCCTCCTCTACGAGCAGTACTTC	CASSATSGLLYEQYF	TRBD2	-	TRBV27	TRBJ2-7
TGCGCCAGCAGTGGTACTAGGTGGGAGCAGTTCTTC	CASSGTRWEQFF	-	-	TRBV10-2	TRBJ2-1
TGTGCCAGCAGCGGGACTAGCCCCACCGGGGAGCTGTTTTTT	CASSGTSPTGELFF	TRBD2	-	TRBV19	TRBJ2-2
TGTGCCAGCAGCTTAGGTTCCTACGAGCAGTACTTC	CASSLGSYEQYF	-	few	TRBV7-9	TRBJ2-7
TGTGCCAGCAGCTTAGGGGGATTCAACGAGCAGTACTTC	CASSLGGFNEQYF	-	-	TRBV7-9	TRBJ2-7
TGTGCCATCAGTGGATCGGAGACTAGCGGGAGAGGATGGGAGCTGTTTTTT	CAISGSETSGRGWELFF	TRBD2	-	TRBV10-3	TRBJ2-2
TGCAGCGTACAACTCCAGGCGGAATATGGCTACACCTTC	CSVQLQAEYGYTF	-	-	TRBV29-1	TRBJ1-2
TGTGCCAGCAGTGAACAACGGACCACAGATACGCAGTATTTT	CASSEQRTTDTQYF	-	-	TRBV2	TRBJ2-3
TGTGCCAGCCTTGGACTGCGACTGACCTACGAGCAGTACTTC	CASLGLRLTYEQYF	-	-	TRBV6-1	TRBJ2-7
TGTGCCAGCAGCCGAATCGGACCGGAGGCCTACGAGCAGTACTTC	CASSRIGPEAYEQYF	-	once	TRBV5-4	TRBJ2-7
TGTGCCAGCAGCTTGATGAGCTCCTACGAGCAGTACTTC	CASSLMSSYEQYF	-	-	TRBV11-2	TRBJ2-7
TGTGCCAGCAGCTTAGATGTGGAAGAGACCCAGTACTTC	CASSLDVEETQYF	-	-	TRBV7-7	TRBJ2-5
TGTGCCAGCAGCGACGGGGGCAGGGTCCTTGGCGATGAGCAGTTCTTC	CASSDGGRVLGDEQFF	-	-	TRBV9	TRBJ2-1
TGTGCCAGCAGTTTAAGTATCGGGTTCATGAACACTGAAGCTTTCTTT	CASSLSIGFMNTEAFF	-	-	TRBV27	TRBJ1-1
TGTGCCAGCCCTAGAAAACTCAAACAAAGTCGGGCCAACGTCCTGACTTTC	CASPRKLKQSRANVLTF	-	-	TRBV9	TRBJ2-6
TGTGCCAGCATAGACAGGGACTCTGGGGCCAACGTCCTGACTTTC	CASIDRDSGANVLTF	TRBD1	-	TRBV6-6	TRBJ2-6
TGTGCCAGCAGCCCAGGGACCCAGGGAAAACTGTTTTTT	CASSPGTQGKLFF	-	-	TRBV13	TRBJ1-4
TGTGCCAAAGACGGGCCGAATTACGAGCAGTACTTC	CAKDGPNYEQYF	-	once	TRBV2	TRBJ2-7
TGTGCCAGCAGTGAATATTACACAGGACAAGAGACCCAGTACTTC	CASSEYYTGQETQYF	-	-	TRBV25-1	TRBJ2-5